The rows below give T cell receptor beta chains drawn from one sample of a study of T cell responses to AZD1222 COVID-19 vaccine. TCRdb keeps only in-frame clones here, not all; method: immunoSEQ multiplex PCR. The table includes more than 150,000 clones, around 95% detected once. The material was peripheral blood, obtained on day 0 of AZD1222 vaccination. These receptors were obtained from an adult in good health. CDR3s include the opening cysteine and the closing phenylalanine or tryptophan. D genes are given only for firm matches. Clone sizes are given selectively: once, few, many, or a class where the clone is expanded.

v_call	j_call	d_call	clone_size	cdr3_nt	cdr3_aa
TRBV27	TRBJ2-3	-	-	TGTGCCAGCAGTTTATCGACAGGCGGGAGACGAGCTGGAGATACGCAGTATTTT	CASSLSTGGRRAGDTQYF
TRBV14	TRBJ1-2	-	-	TGTGCCAGCAGCCAAGAAAAGTGGGGCTACACCTTC	CASSQEKWGYTF
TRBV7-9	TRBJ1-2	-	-	TGTGCCAGCAGCTTATGGCTCTTAAGCGATGGCTACACCTTC	CASSLWLLSDGYTF
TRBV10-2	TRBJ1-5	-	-	TGCGCCAGCAGTGAGTCCCTGGGCAGGGGTAGCAATCAGCCCCAGCATTTT	CASSESLGRGSNQPQHF
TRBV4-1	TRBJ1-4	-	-	TGCGCCAGCAGCCAAGTGGACCAGGGCTCTAATGAAAAACTGTTTTTT	CASSQVDQGSNEKLFF
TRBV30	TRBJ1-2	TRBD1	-	TGTGCCTGGAGAGTCCGGGACAGGGGGCCCCCCTACTATGGCTACACCTTC	CAWRVRDRGPPYYGYTF
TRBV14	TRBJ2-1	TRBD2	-	TGTGCCAGCAGCCAACTAAGCGGGAGGGACAATGAGCAGTTCTTC	CASSQLSGRDNEQFF
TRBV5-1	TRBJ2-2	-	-	TGCGCCAGCAGCTTGGGGCTCACCGGGGAGCTGTTTTTT	CASSLGLTGELFF
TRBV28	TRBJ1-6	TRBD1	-	TGTGCCAGCAGCTGGGATGACAGGGGGACTTCACCCCTCCACTTT	CASSWDDRGTSPLHF
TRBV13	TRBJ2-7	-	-	TGTGCCAGCAGCCTAACAGCGGCTAGGGGGGCCTACGAGCAGTACTTC	CASSLTAARGAYEQYF
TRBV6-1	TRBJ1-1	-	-	TGTGCCAGCAGTGAAGTTGGCACTGAAGCTTTCTTT	CASSEVGTEAFF
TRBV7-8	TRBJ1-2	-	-	TGTGCCAGCACCATCAACAGGGAAGTCAGATATGGCTACACCTTC	CASTINREVRYGYTF
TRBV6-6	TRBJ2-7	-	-	TGTGCCAGCAGTCGCACCCGCCTCGGGGGACCACCCTACGAGCAGTACTTC	CASSRTRLGGPPYEQYF
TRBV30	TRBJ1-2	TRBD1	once	TGTGCCTGGAGTACTCAGGGGGCTTGGGGCTACACCTTC	CAWSTQGAWGYTF
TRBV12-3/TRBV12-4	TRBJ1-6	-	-	TGTGCCAGCAGTCCCGAAGTCAATTCACCCCTCCACTTT	CASSPEVNSPLHF
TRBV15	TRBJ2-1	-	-	TGTGCCACCCGATTTTGGGGGGTAGGTGAGCAGTTCTTC	CATRFWGVGEQFF
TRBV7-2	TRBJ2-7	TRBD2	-	TGTGCCAGCAGCCTAGCGGGAGGAGGATACGAGCAGTACTTC	CASSLAGGGYEQYF
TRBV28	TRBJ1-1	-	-	TGTGCCAGCAGTCCCGGGTCCCGCCGCACTGAAGCTTTCTTT	CASSPGSRRTEAFF
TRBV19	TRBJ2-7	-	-	TGTGCCAGTAGCAAAACAGGGATTTTTCCGGACGAGCAGTACTTC	CASSKTGIFPDEQYF
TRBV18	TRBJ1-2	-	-	TGTGCCAGCTCCCCCTCGGGGGATGGCTACACCTTC	CASSPSGDGYTF
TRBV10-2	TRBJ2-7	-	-	TGCGCCAGCAGTGAGTTAGGACAGATCCCCTACGAGCAGTACTTC	CASSELGQIPYEQYF
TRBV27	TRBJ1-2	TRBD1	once	TGTGCCAGCAGTTTAGAGGCGGTGGCAGGGGGCTTCGGCTACACCTTC	CASSLEAVAGGFGYTF